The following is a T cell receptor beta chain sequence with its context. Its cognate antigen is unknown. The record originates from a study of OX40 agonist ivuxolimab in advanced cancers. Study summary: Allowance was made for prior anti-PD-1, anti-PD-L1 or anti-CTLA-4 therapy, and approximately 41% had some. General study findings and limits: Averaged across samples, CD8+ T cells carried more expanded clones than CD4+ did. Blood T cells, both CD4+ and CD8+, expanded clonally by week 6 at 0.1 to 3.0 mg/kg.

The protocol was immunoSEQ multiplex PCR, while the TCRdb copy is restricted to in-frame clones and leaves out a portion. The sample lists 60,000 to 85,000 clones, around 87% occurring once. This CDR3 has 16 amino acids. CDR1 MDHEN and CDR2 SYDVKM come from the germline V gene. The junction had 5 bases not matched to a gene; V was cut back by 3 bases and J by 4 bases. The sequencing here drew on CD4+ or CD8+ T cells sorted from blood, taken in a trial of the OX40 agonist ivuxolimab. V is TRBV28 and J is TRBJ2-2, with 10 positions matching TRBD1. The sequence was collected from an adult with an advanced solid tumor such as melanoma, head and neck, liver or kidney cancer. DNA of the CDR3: TGTGCCAGCAGTTTTGGACAGGGGGTGGTCACCGGGGAGCTGTTTTTT. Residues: CASSFGQGVVTGELFF.